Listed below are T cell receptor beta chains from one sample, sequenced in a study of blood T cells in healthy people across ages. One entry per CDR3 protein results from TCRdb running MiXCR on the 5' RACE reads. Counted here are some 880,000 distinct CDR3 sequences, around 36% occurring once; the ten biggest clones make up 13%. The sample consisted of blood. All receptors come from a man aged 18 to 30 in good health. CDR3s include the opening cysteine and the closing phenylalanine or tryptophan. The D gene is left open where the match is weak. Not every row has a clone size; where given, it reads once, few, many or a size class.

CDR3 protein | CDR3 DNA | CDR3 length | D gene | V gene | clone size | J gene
CASSLVGGAGTEAFF | TGTGCCAGCAGTTTAGTCGGGGGCGCAGGCACTGAAGCTTTCTTT | 15 | . | TRBV12-3/TRBV12-4 | few | TRBJ1-1
CASSSGTNSYNSPLHF | TGTGCCAGCAGCTCCGGGACCAACTCCTATAATTCACCCCTCCACTTT | 16 | . | TRBV7-2 | . | TRBJ1-6
CATSREWTPENEQFF | TGTGCCACCAGCAGAGAGTGGACCCCGGAAAATGAGCAGTTCTTC | 15 | . | TRBV15 | few | TRBJ2-1
CASSEQGVWYGYTF | TGTGCCAGCAGCGAACAGGGTGTATGGTATGGCTACACCTTC | 14 | . | TRBV12-3/TRBV12-4 | . | TRBJ1-2
CASSYSREGDSPLHF | TGTGCCAGCAGTTACTCGCGGGAAGGGGATTCACCCCTCCACTTT | 15 | . | TRBV6-6 | few | TRBJ1-6
CASSLDESPYNLPLHF | TGCGCCAGCAGCTTGGATGAGTCCCCCTATAATTTACCCCTCCACTTT | 16 | . | TRBV5-1 | . | TRBJ1-6
CASSERRHRRKETQYF | TGTGCCAGCAGTGAACGGCGCCACCGGCGGAAAGAGACCCAGTACTTC | 16 | . | TRBV2 | . | TRBJ2-5
CASSVVSGGRDTQYF | TGTGCCAGCAGCGTAGTAAGCGGGGGCCGGGATACGCAGTATTTT | 15 | TRBD2 | TRBV9 | . | TRBJ2-3
CASSGDRASTDTQYF | TGTGCCAGCTCTGGGGACAGGGCGAGCACAGATACGCAGTATTTT | 15 | TRBD1 | TRBV18 | few | TRBJ2-3
CASSIGGGRGGPQLSSYNEQFF | TGTGCCAGTAGTATAGGAGGGGGTCGGGGGGGACCACAACTGAGCTCCTACAATGAGCAGTTCTTC | 22 | TRBD2 | TRBV19 | . | TRBJ2-1
CASSQDIAGPYEQYF | TGCGCCAGCAGCCAAGATATTGCAGGGCCCTACGAGCAGTACTTC | 15 | . | TRBV4-3 | few | TRBJ2-7
CASSVGHLVAEAFF | TGCGCCAGCAGCGTGGGGCATCTGGTCGCTGAAGCTTTCTTT | 14 | . | TRBV5-1 | . | TRBJ1-1
CASSSRPDGSADTQYF | TGTGCCAGCAGCTCCAGGCCCGATGGGAGCGCAGATACGCAGTATTTT | 16 | . | TRBV7-2 | . | TRBJ2-3
CASSRGRGSGMVAFF | TGTGCCAGCAGTCGTGGCAGGGGTAGTGGAATGGTAGCTTTCTTT | 15 | . | TRBV6-5 | few | TRBJ1-1
CASSLASRAYRASTGNTIYF | TGTGCCAGCAGCTTAGCATCTAGGGCCTACAGGGCCTCTACTGGAAACACCATATATTTT | 20 | . | TRBV11-2 | . | TRBJ1-3
CASIPPRDPGGYTF | TGTGCCAGCATTCCACCCCGGGACCCCGGGGGCTACACCTTC | 14 | . | TRBV5-6 | . | TRBJ1-2
CASSPAKAGELFF | TGTGCCAGCAGCCCCGCGAAAGCCGGGGAGCTGTTTTTT | 13 | . | TRBV6-2/TRBV6-3 | . | TRBJ2-2
CASSPGGAKSEQFF | TGTGCCAGCAGCCCCGGGGGGGCCAAAAGTGAGCAGTTCTTC | 14 | TRBD2 | TRBV9 | . | TRBJ2-1
CASGTGPYEKLFF | TGTGCCTCCGGGACAGGGCCCTATGAAAAACTGTTTTTT | 13 | TRBD1 | TRBV30 | once | TRBJ1-4
CASSSTGGTETQYF | TGTGCCAGCAGTTCCACCGGGGGGACAGAGACCCAGTACTTC | 14 | TRBD2 | TRBV6-6 | . | TRBJ2-5
CASSPPEGAPYNEQFF | TGTGCCAGCAGCCCTCCTGAGGGGGCGCCTTACAATGAGCAGTTCTTC | 16 | TRBD1 | TRBV7-2 | many | TRBJ2-1
CASRPIRTSGRSGANVLTF | TGTGCCAGCAGACCGATTAGGACTAGCGGGAGGTCTGGGGCCAACGTCCTGACTTTC | 19 | TRBD2 | TRBV6-1 | . | TRBJ2-6
CASSDTLGQKTGELFF | TGTGCCAGCAGCGATACACTGGGACAAAAAACCGGGGAGCTGTTTTTT | 16 | . | TRBV7-8 | . | TRBJ2-2
CASSPKSPPRPGANVLTF | TGTGCCAGCAGCCCTAAGTCCCCCCCACGTCCTGGGGCCAACGTCCTGACTTTC | 18 | . | TRBV7-2 | few | TRBJ2-6
CSALRGVNLNEQFF | TGCAGTGCCCTCCGGGGGGTGAATCTCAATGAGCAGTTCTTC | 14 | TRBD2 | TRBV20-1 | . | TRBJ2-1
CSVGDRPPNYGYTF | TGCAGCGTGGGGGACAGGCCTCCTAACTATGGCTACACCTTC | 14 | TRBD1 | TRBV29-1 | few | TRBJ1-2
CASRDGSTEKLFF | TGTGCCAGCAGAGACGGCTCGACTGAAAAACTGTTTTTT | 13 | . | TRBV6-2/TRBV6-3 | few | TRBJ1-4
CASSQDRGFRETRYF | TGCGCCAGCAGCCAAGATCGGGGTTTTAGAGAGACCCGGTACTTC | 15 | . | TRBV4-1 | . | TRBJ2-5
CASSQTGTGNQPEHF | TGTGCCAGCAGCCAAACCGGGACAGGCAATCAGCCCGAGCATTTT | 15 | TRBD1 | TRBV3-1 | . | TRBJ1-5
CSARDNTVEAFF | TGCAGTGCTAGAGATAATACGGTGGAGGCTTTCTTT | 12 | . | TRBV20-1 | few | TRBJ1-1
CASSLKKGHYEQYF | TGTGCCAGCAGTTTAAAAAAGGGCCACTACGAGCAGTACTTC | 14 | . | TRBV12-3/TRBV12-4 | many | TRBJ2-7
CASRQGASSTDTQYF | TGCGCCAGTCGACAGGGGGCGAGTAGCACAGATACGCAGTATTTT | 15 | TRBD1 | TRBV5-1 | few | TRBJ2-3
CAGSPGQGGNTEAFF | TGTGCCGGCAGCCCTGGACAGGGGGGGAACACTGAAGCTTTCTTT | 15 | TRBD1 | TRBV7-9 | few | TRBJ1-1
CASSTGTGGWAGELFF | TGTGCCAGCAGCACCGGGACAGGGGGCTGGGCCGGGGAGCTGTTTTTT | 16 | TRBD1 | TRBV7-2 | . | TRBJ2-2
CSAIRDRSSNEQFF | TGCAGTGCTATCCGGGACAGATCCTCCAATGAGCAGTTCTTC | 14 | TRBD1 | TRBV20-1 | many | TRBJ2-1
CASSYTAGTGANVLTF | TGTGCCAGCAGTTATACCGCCGGAACTGGGGCCAACGTCCTGACTTTC | 16 | . | TRBV12-3/TRBV12-4 | . | TRBJ2-6
CASSVAGGTEQFF | TGTGCCAGCAGCGTAGCTGGGGGGACTGAGCAGTTCTTC | 13 | . | TRBV9 | few | TRBJ2-1
CSASSGESCNEQYF | TGCAGTGCCTCCAGCGGGGAATCGTGCAATGAGCAGTACTTC | 14 | TRBD2 | TRBV20-1 | . | TRBJ2-7
CASSSNDRTRYGYTF | TGTGCCAGCAGCTCAAACGACAGGACCCGCTATGGCTACACCTTC | 15 | . | TRBV7-3 | few | TRBJ1-2
CATSRDNLAAGEQYF | TGTGCCACCAGCAGAGATAATCTGGCGGCGGGGGAGCAGTACTTC | 15 | TRBD2 | TRBV15 | once | TRBJ2-4
CSARVSRQGNKNEQFF | TGCAGTGCTAGAGTTTCTCGACAGGGGAATAAAAACGAGCAGTTCTTC | 16 | TRBD1 | TRBV20-1 | . | TRBJ2-1
CASSQEAAPGVDTEAFF | TGCGCCAGCAGCCAAGAGGCCGCCCCCGGGGTGGACACTGAAGCTTTCTTT | 17 | . | TRBV4-1 | . | TRBJ1-1
CAISDGTGVAYGYTF | TGTGCCATCAGTGACGGGACAGGGGTTGCGTATGGCTACACCTTC | 15 | TRBD1 | TRBV10-3 | once | TRBJ1-2
CASSQERISLGHEQYF | TGCGCCAGCAGCCAAGAGCGGATTAGTCTCGGGCATGAGCAGTACTTC | 16 | . | TRBV4-3 | few | TRBJ2-7
CASSLVSQRGRNEQFF | TGTGCCAGCAGCTTAGTCTCCCAGCGGGGGCGCAATGAGCAGTTCTTC | 16 | TRBD2 | TRBV7-2 | few | TRBJ2-1